The 6 T cell receptor beta chains below come from one sample, sequenced in a study of CD8+CD57+ T cells in acquired aplastic anemia. TCR beta VDJ combinations and CDR3 sequences were profiled from genomic DNA. A single record per CDR3 protein comes from TCRdb applying MiXCR to the reads. Found here are some 170,000 distinct CDR3 sequences, 71% of them singletons; the top ten hold 45% to 60%. Sequencing was done on patients that had shown CD8+CD57+ cell expansion by flow cytometry. Material: sorted CD4+, CD8+, or CD8+CD57+ T cells (not recorded which) from PBMCs. These receptors originate from a human donor with aplastic anemia.

This clonotype showed up just a few times. The V call is TRBV5-1, the J call TRBJ1-6; 9 positions match TRBD1. With 7 bases clipped from V and 5 bases from J, the junction kept 7 bases outside the gene matches. This CDR3 region has 15 residues. Germline V gene sequence: CDR1 SGHRS, CDR2 YFSETQ. CDR3 DNA sequence: TGCGCCAGCGCTTCGCGGGACAGGGATAATTCACCCCTCCACTTT. Translated: CASASRDRDNSPLHF.

This clonotype appeared a single time. The chain couples TRBV4-2 to TRBJ1-4, with TRBD1 matching 11 bases. The CDR3 has 20 amino acids. Germline CDR1 LGHNA, CDR2 YNFKEQ. Trimming cost V 1 base and J 7 bases; bases outside gene matches: 17. The CDR3, as DNA: TGTGCCAGCAGCCAAGTTTATTTGGGACAGGGGGACCTCATTATTGAAAAACTGTTTTTT. This codes for CASSQVYLGQGDLIIEKLFF.

This clonotype was detected many times. V and J are TRBV7-6 and TRBJ2-5; D perhaps matches TRBD2 (5 bases). This CDR3 spans 13 amino acids. The germline CDR1 and CDR2 sequences are SGHVS and FNYEAQ. Between the trimmed V and J ends, which lost 5 bases and 7 bases, there was a span of 14 bases. The CDR3 DNA follows: TGTGCCAGCAGCCCAAGGACTGGCGGGACCCAGTACTTC. Protein: CASSPRTGGTQYF.

V gene TRBV19 combines with J gene TRBJ1-5; 7 bases are a match to TRBD1. There are 16 residues in the CDR3. The V segment lost 6 bases and the J segment 0 bases; nucleotides outside the gene matches: 8. Germline V gives CDR1 LNHDA, CDR2 SQIVND (reference sequence). The CDR3 region is CASREGQTSSNQPQHF. Here the CDR3 DNA reads TGTGCCAGTAGAGAGGGACAGACGAGTAGCAATCAGCCCCAGCATTTT.

The chain has TRBV2 and TRBJ2-7; the D gene is possibly TRBD2 (7 bases). The germline gives CDR1 SNHLY, CDR2 FYNNEI. Trimming left V 6 bases short and J 6 bases short, with 15 bases between. The CDR3 consists of 13 residues. The DNA for the CDR3 is TGTGCCAGCAGGGAGATGGGGGGGCGCGAGCAGTACTTC. This codes for CASREMGGREQYF. Combining the CDR3 with reference TRBV2 and TRBJ2-7 gives the whole variable domain EPEVTQTPSHQVTQMGQEVILRCVPISNHLYFYWYRQILGQKVEFLVSFYNNEISEKSEIFDDQFSVERPDGSNFTLKIRSTKLEDSAMYFCASREMGGREQYFGPGTRLTVT.

This clonotype has more than one count but fewer than ten. The chain recombines TRBV10-1 with TRBJ2-5; the match to TRBD2 covers 9 bases. The CDR3 sequence is 15 residues long. Germline CDR1 is WNHNN and CDR2 is SYGVQD (reference sequence). With V trimmed by 3 bases and J by 2 bases, 4 bases remained unmatched. The CDR3 sequence: CASSDQTSGQETQYF. DNA of the CDR3: TGCGCCAGCAGTGACCAGACTAGCGGACAAGAGACCCAGTACTTC.